This TCR beta chain emerged from a study of blood T cell repertoires in COVID-19 (dated by TCRdb to the early 2020s). At the level of the whole study: The collaborator samples originated in the United States, Italy and Spain and spanned the acute and convalescent phases of COVID-19. Nearly every sample came with metadata listing a de-identified subject ID, COVID-19 status, age in years and sex. The samples were drawn from the first 160 participants of the ongoing ImmuneRACE study and from 950 to 1,500 subjects provided by 6 global collaborators. HLA class I and class II types, where available, came from metadata supplied by the sample provider rather than from assay-based typing. The dataset comprised deeply sampled blood TCRbeta repertoires from subjects exposed to, actively infected with, or recovered from COVID-19. The repertoires were made available in a free public database intended to serve as a resource for research on the immune response to SARS-CoV-2. The prospective study material was composed of cDNA or gDNA derived from T cells, B-cell-depleted T cells, or PBMCs.

The CDR3 runs 15 residues from the cysteine to the phenylalanine. Only the CDR3 portion is preserved as DNA: 45 bases, with reading frame beginning at the first base. V is trimmed back by 1 base and J by 1 base, and the junction contains 2 bases that no gene match accounts for. CDR1 and CDR2 (MNHEY, SMNVEV) derive from the germline V gene (reference sequence). Study-wide conclusions, independent of this receptor: The quantity of clinical and demographic metadata differed by source and by participant and was supplied without curation.

The immunoSEQ Assay, a bias-controlled multiplex PCR, was used to amplify TCRbeta CDR3 regions from genomic DNA. Concerning the study's data processing: Nucleated cell counts per sample were estimated from amplification of reference gene primers within the assay. To quantify the absolute abundance of each unique TCRbeta CDR3 rearrangement, sequence reads were collapsed and filtered. Productive Simpson clonality was computed per sample as the square root of Simpson's diversity index over productive rearrangements. Drawn from immuneACCESS, this table holds only the in-frame rearrangements with V and J called that TCRdb kept. Clones are partly lost; checked studies trace under half to an unresolved V gene and leave the rest unexplained. The V and J calls and the clone size are those of that table, but D and trimming were determined from the DNA. For this sample there are about 150,000 clones; 70% to 90% appear just once. The ten largest clones add up to less than 10% of the sample.

At one collaborating source in Seattle, patients were enrolled during active infection and were followed longitudinally through the course of disease. Collaborating institutions collected whole blood in K2EDTA tubes following their own protocols. For TCRbeta analysis, collaborators shipped samples in one of three forms: frozen whole blood, isolated PBMCs, or DNA extracted from either of those sample types. A note on this clone: It has no known antigen specificity. Qualities for individual bases were not recorded, and no much larger clone is one base off.

The material sequenced was peripheral blood. This chain joins TRBV27 to TRBJ2-5; TRBD2 fits 8 bases in the junction. This clonotype originated in a woman in her fifties or sixties with COVID-19, enrolled during active disease. The DNA sequence is TGTGCCAGCAGTTTATTAGCGGGGATCCAAGAGACCCAGTACTTC. Protein translation: CASSLLAGIQETQYF.